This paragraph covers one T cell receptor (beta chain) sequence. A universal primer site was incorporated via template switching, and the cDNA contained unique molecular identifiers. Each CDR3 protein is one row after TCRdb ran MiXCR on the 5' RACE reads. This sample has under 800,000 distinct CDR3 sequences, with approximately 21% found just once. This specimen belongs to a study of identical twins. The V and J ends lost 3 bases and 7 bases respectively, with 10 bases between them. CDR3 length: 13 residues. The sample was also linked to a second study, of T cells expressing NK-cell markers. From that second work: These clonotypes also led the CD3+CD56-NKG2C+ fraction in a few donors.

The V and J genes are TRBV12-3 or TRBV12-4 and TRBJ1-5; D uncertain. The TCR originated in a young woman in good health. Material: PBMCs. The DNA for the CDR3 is TGTGCCAGCAGTTTGTTCAAGGACCAGCCCCAGCATTTT. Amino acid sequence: CASSLFKDQPQHF.